What follows is one TCR beta chain and its context. This sample was taken from a study of OX40 agonist ivuxolimab in advanced cancers. Background on the study: Patients received intravenous ivuxolimab every 2 weeks at 0.01 to 10 mg/kg. Enrolled patients in dose escalation had cancers that were hepatocellular carcinoma, melanoma, renal cell or head and neck cancer. Averaging about 60 years in age, with a range of roughly 20 to 90, the cohort was approximately 83% male.

The table came from immunoSEQ multiplex PCR; TCRdb's copy has only in-frame clones and leaves some out. The table records approximately 77,000 clones, approximately 84% of them present only once. The CDR3 length is 14 residues. V dropped 6 bases and J dropped 4; count of bases not matched to a gene: 8. The germline gives CDR1 LNHDA, CDR2 SQIVND (reference sequence). The material sequenced was CD4+ or CD8+ T cells sorted from blood, taken in a trial of the OX40 agonist ivuxolimab. The clonotype was recovered from an adult with an advanced solid tumor such as melanoma, head and neck, liver or kidney cancer. The chain uses TRBV19 and TRBJ2-5; the match to TRBD1 covers 7 bases. Here the CDR3 reads CASRVTGQRETQYF. The CDR3 DNA reads TGTGCCAGTAGGGTGACAGGGCAGAGAGAGACCCAGTACTTC.